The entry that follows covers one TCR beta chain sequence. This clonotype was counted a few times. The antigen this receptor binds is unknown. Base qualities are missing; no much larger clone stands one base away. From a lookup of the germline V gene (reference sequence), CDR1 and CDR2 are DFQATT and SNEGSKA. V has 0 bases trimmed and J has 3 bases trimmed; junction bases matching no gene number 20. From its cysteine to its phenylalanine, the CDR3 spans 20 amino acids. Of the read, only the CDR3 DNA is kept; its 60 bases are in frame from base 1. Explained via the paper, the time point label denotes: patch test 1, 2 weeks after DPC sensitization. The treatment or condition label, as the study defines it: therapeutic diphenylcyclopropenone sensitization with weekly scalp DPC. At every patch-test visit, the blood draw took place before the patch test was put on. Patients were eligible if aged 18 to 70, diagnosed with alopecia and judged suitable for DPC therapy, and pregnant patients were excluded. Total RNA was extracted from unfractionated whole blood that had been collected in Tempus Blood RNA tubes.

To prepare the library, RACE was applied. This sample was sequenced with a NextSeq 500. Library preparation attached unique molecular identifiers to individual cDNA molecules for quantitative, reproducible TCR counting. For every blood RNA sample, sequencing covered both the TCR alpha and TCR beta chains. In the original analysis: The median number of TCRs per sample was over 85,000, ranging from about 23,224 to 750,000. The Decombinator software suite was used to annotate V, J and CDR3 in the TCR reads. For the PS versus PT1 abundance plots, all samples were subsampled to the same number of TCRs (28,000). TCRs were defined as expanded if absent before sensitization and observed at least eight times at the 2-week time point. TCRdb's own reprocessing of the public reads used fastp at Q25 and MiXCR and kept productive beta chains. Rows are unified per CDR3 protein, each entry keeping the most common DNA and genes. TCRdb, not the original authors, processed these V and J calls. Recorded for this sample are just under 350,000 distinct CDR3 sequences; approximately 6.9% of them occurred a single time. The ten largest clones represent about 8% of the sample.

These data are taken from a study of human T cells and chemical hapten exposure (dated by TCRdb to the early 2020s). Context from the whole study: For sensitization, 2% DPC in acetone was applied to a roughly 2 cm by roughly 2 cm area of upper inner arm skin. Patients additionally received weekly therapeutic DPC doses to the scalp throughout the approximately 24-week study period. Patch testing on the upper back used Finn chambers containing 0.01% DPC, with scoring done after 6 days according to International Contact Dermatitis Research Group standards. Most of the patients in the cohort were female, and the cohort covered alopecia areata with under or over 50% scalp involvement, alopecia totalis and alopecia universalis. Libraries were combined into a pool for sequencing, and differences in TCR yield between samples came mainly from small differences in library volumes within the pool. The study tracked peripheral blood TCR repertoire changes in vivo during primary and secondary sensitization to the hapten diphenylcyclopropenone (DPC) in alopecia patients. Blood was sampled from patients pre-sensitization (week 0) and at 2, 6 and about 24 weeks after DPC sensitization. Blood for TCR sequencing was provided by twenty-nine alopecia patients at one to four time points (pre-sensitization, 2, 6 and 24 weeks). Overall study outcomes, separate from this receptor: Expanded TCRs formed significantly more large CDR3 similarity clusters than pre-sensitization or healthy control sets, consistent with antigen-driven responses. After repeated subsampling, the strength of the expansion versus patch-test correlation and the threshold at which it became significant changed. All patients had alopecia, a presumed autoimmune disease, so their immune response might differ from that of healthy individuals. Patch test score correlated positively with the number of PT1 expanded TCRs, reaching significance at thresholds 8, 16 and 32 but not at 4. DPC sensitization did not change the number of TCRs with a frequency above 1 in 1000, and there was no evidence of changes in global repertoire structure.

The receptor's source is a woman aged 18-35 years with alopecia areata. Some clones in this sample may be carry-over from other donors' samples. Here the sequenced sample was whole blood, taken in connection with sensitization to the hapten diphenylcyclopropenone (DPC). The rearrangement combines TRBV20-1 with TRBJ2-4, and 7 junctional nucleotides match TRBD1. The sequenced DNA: TGCAGTGCTAGAGACTACCTATCACCGGGACAGAACGTGATCAAAAACATTCAGTACTTC. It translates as CSARDYLSPGQNVIKNIQYF.